The 5 T cell receptor beta chains listed next were all sequenced from one sample in a study of CD8 T cells in ankylosing spondylitis. TCRdb reanalysed the 5' RACE reads using MiXCR and keeps one entry per CDR3 protein. Here the sample spans approximately 240,000 distinct CDR3 sequences, 8% to 11% being singletons. Sequences were obtained from blood, either unsorted or a sorted T cell fraction (not recorded which). These receptors originate from a male donor with ankylosing spondylitis or in good health (not recorded which).

V and J are TRBV10-3 and TRBJ1-3; D gene unclear. V lost 0 bases to trimming and J lost 0 bases, with 9 bases between them. The CDR3 has 16 residues. Germline CDR1 ENHRY, CDR2 SYGVKD. The DNA of the CDR3 is TGTGCCATCAGTGAGTCTGACCGTTCCTCTGGAAACACCATATATTTT. Amino acids: CAISESDRSSGNTIYF.

This clonotype was counted between two and nine times. For the CDR3, the DNA is TGTGCCAGCACCCTATACGCAGGGGGGAATTCACCCCTCCACTTT. Its protein is CASTLYAGGNSPLHF. The chain combines TRBV7-2 with TRBJ1-6, with 7 bases matching TRBD1. The V gene end was trimmed by 7 bases and the J gene end by 7 bases; junction bases not matched to a gene: 10. The germline V gene encodes CDR1 SGHTA and CDR2 FQGNSA. This CDR3 has 15 amino acids.

The V and J genes are TRBV7-2 and TRBJ2-3, with D uncertain. The CDR3 has 13 residues. The V and J ends lost 3 bases and 2 bases respectively, with 6 bases between them. Germline values: CDR1 SGHTA, CDR2 FQGNSA. This chain's CDR3 is CASSFRDTDTQYF. Written as DNA, the CDR3 is TGTGCCAGCAGCTTTAGAGACACAGATACGCAGTATTTT. Full variable domain (missing parts from reference TRBV7-2 and TRBJ2-3): GAGVSQSPSNKVTEKGKDVELRCDPISGHTALYWYRQSLGQGLEFLIYFQGNSAPDKSGLPSDRFSAERTGGSVSTLTIQRTQQEDSAVYLCASSFRDTDTQYFGPGTRLTVL.

This clonotype was recorded many times. This chain connects TRBV2 to TRBJ2-3, with D possibly being TRBD2 (6 bases). Germline V gene lookup returns CDR1 SNHLY and CDR2 FYNNEI. V was cut by 7 bases and J by 6 bases, with 8 bases left in between. The CDR3 sequence is 11 residues long. CDR3 sequence reads: CASIRGDTQYF. Here the CDR3 DNA reads TGTGCCAGCATACGGGGGGATACGCAGTATTTT.

This clonotype was picked up one time. This chain links TRBV6-1 with TRBJ2-2, with D unresolved. Per germline, CDR1 MNHNS and CDR2 SASEGT. The CDR3 is 13 amino acids. V was pared by 9 bases and J by 4 bases, with 12 bases between. This CDR3 reads CASEPPGTGELFF. For the CDR3, the DNA is TGTGCCAGTGAACCTCCGGGCACCGGGGAGCTGTTTTTT.